This T cell receptor (beta chain) was captured in a study of EBV T-cell therapy then PD-1 blockade in nasopharyngeal carcinoma. This CDR3 contains 14 residues. Trimming shortened V by 3 bases and J by 8 bases, and 14 bases separated the two germline ends. The germline gives CDR1 LNHNV, CDR2 YYDKDF (reference sequence). Concerning this clone: The antigen is undetermined.

The treatment denotes: AdE1-LMPpoly-expanded autologous EBV-specific T-cell therapy followed by anti-PD-1 nivolumab. The repertoire was sequenced with immunoSEQ multiplex PCR; TCRdb's copy has only in-frame clones and lacks some. The data show about 23,000 clones, with about 80% seen just once and around 28% held by the top ten. This sequence joins TRBV15 and TRBJ2-4, with D possibly TRBD1 on 6 matching bases. The origin of this receptor is a man aged 35 to 55 with nasopharyngeal carcinoma. The source was CD8+ T cells from blood, collected at approximately day 61 from a patient whose treatment included autologous EBV-specific T cells and nivolumab. Written as DNA, the CDR3 is TGTGCCACCAGCAGGGGGGCAGGGGTTGACATTCAGTACTTC. Translation gives CATSRGAGVDIQYF.